These 7 T cell receptor beta chains originate from one sample sequenced in a study of Ad26.COV2.S vaccination and SARS-CoV-2 variants. Using immunoSEQ multiplex PCR, the repertoire was profiled, and TCRdb retains in-frame clones only, with some absent. The sample holds some 340,000 clones; roughly 84% are singletons and the top ten take roughly 1.9%. Specified treatment: 15 to 20 received Ad26.COV2.S at low or high dose, single or two shots; roughly five received placebo; per-sample allocation not given. On day 63 after the first injection, vaccine and placebo recipients gave samples. Source: peripheral blood, taken in a trial of Ad26.COV2.S vaccine versus placebo. The receptors here all came from a person between 18 and 60 years old who received the Ad26.COV2.S COVID-19 vaccine or a placebo.

V and J are TRBV18 and TRBJ1-3; weak D call: TRBD1 (6 bases). The CDR3 sequence is 17 residues long. The germline V gene encodes CDR1 KGHSH and CDR2 LQKENI. The ends were cut back, 4 bases at V and 0 bases at J, with 16 bases in the middle. The CDR3 DNA sequence: TGTGCCAGCTCACGACGACAGGCCTCGAACTCTGGAAACACCATATATTTT. This encodes CASSRRQASNSGNTIYF.

The CDR3 DNA follows: TGCGCCAGCAGCCTTGCTGGACAGCAAAATAATTCACCCCTCCACTTT. Translated, it gives CASSLAGQQNNSPLHF. This chain uses TRBV5-1 with TRBJ1-6; D possibly corresponds to TRBD1 (6 bases). CDR1 is SGHRS, CDR2 YFSETQ, per germline. V was pared by 4 bases and J by 5 bases, with 16 bases between. The CDR3 covers 16 residues.

J is TRBJ1-1 and V is TRBV18; perhaps TRBD1 as D (6 bases). V shed 2 bases and J shed 1 base, with 11 bases lying between them. The CDR3 sequence is 15 residues long. CDR1 is KGHSH, CDR2 LQKENI, per germline. The CDR3 spells CASSPNREGNTEAFF. Written as DNA, the CDR3 is TGTGCCAGCTCACCAAACAGGGAGGGGAACACTGAAGCTTTCTTT.

The chain combines TRBV2 with TRBJ2-1, with 9 nucleotides matching TRBD1. The CDR3 totals 16 residues. V lost 1 base and J lost 5; bases outside the gene matches: 6. Germline V gene data show CDR1 as SNHLY and CDR2 as FYNNEI. CDR3 sequence (DNA): TGTGCCAGCAGTGAAGAGGGGGACAGGGTCCACAATGAGCAGTTCTTC. This encodes CASSEEGDRVHNEQFF.

As for this clone: This is likely a read error, given that the CDR3 carries no conserved phenylalanine or tryptophan at its end. It is unclear where the CDR3 begins or ends on the DNA, so no DNA is shown, and the CDR3 is as TCRdb lists it. The rearrangement links TRBV21-1 to TRBJ2-7; TRBD2, as called in the table, went unchecked against the DNA. TRBV21-1 is a pseudogene locus. The CDR3 sequence runs 15 residues, both termini included. CDR3: CASTKIRTSGGREQL.

V usage is TRBV24-1 and J usage is TRBJ2-2; D ambiguous. V shed 3 bases and J shed 1 base, with 8 bases lying between them. The length of the CDR3 is 15 residues. Looked up from germline, CDR1 is KGHDR and CDR2 is SFDVKD. As DNA, the CDR3 is TGTGCCACCAGTGATCGTCGACAGAACACCGGGGAGCTGTTTTTT. Protein product: CATSDRRQNTGELFF.

The CDR3 loop is CSVARGGARETQYF. The CDR3 nucleotides are TGCAGCGTTGCGAGGGGGGGGGCCCGAGAGACCCAGTACTTC. The V and J genes are TRBV29-1 and TRBJ2-5; D perhaps matches TRBD2 (7 bases). The CDR3 is made up of 14 amino acids. With 4 bases removed from V and 4 bases from J, the gap between germline ends came to 16 bases. The V gene's germline CDR1 is SQVTM and CDR2 ANQGSEA.